This passage covers 26 T cell receptor beta chains from one sample sequenced in a study of T cell responses to AZD1222 COVID-19 vaccine. Produced via immunoSEQ multiplex PCR; TCRdb's table is partial and in-frame only. The sample shows about 120,000 clones, roughly 90% of them seen only once. The sample in question was peripheral blood, obtained on day 0 of AZD1222 vaccination. Receptors were obtained from an adult in good health.

The genes are TRBV9 and TRBJ1-5; D gene ambiguous. Germline loops: CDR1 SGDLS, CDR2 YYNGEE. The length of the CDR3 is 14 residues. With 3 bases removed from V and 4 bases from J, the gap between germline ends came to 11 bases. The CDR3 DNA follows: TGTGCCAGCAGCGGGGCCTCGGGGAATCAGCCCCAGCATTTT. Its protein product is CASSGASGNQPQHF.

This clone came up once. This chain links TRBV2 with TRBJ2-5; 8 nucleotides align to TRBD2. The CDR3 has 14 amino acids. The trim removed 4 bases at V and 4 bases at J, leaving 5 bases unmatched. Germline-derived CDR1 and CDR2 are SNHLY and FYNNEI. The chain's CDR3 is CASSVSGGLETQYF. CDR3 DNA sequence: TGTGCCAGCAGTGTAAGCGGGGGATTAGAGACCCAGTACTTC.

The chain carries TRBV3-1 (or the pseudogene TRBV3-2) and TRBJ2-3; D ambiguous. The V end was cut by 5 bases, the J end by 4 bases, with 10 bases between. The length of the CDR3 is 13 residues. The germline gives CDR1 LGHDT, CDR2 YNNKEL (reference sequence). The DNA for the CDR3 is TGTGCCAGCAGCATCCGCCCATCAGATACGCAGTATTTT. This encodes CASSIRPSDTQYF.

This clone was seen once. V is TRBV3-1 (or the pseudogene TRBV3-2) and J is TRBJ1-1; 8 bases fit TRBD1. Trimming took 4 bases from V and 0 from J; bases not matched to a gene: 10. In germline, CDR1 is LGHDT, CDR2 YNNKEL (reference sequence). The CDR3 has 17 residues. The CDR3 loop reads CASSPDRGRFLNTEAFF. Written as DNA, the CDR3 is TGTGCCAGCAGCCCCGACAGGGGCCGATTTTTGAACACTGAAGCTTTCTTT.

This chain links TRBV9 with TRBJ1-1, with D possibly being TRBD1 (5 bases). The CDR3 spans 13 residues. Per the germline V gene, CDR1 is SGDLS and CDR2 is YYNGEE. V dropped 4 bases and J dropped 3 bases, with 10 bases sitting between them. Written as DNA, the CDR3 is TGTGCCAGCAGCACCGGGGCTTACACTGAAGCTTTCTTT. Amino acids: CASSTGAYTEAFF.

The chain joins TRBV19 to TRBJ2-7; D tentatively fits TRBD1 or TRBD2 (5 bases each). V lost 5 bases and J lost 2, with 16 bases in between. The V gene's germline CDR1 is LNHDA and CDR2 SQIVND (reference sequence). The CDR3 totals 15 residues. CDR3 residues: CASSGGHRGTYEQYF. CDR3 DNA: TGTGCCAGTAGTGGAGGACATAGGGGTACCTACGAGCAGTACTTC.

This clone has a handful of counts. The chain is built from TRBV6-2 or TRBV6-3 and TRBJ2-3, with D unresolved. Trimming removed 3 bases at V and 0 bases at J, with 4 bases between. From germline, CDR1 is MNHEY and CDR2 SVGEGT. CDR3 size: 13 residues. The CDR3 loop is CASSYYSTDTQYF. The DNA of the CDR3 is TGTGCCAGCAGTTATTACAGCACAGATACGCAGTATTTT.

The chain carries TRBV12-3 or TRBV12-4 and TRBJ2-1; maybe TRBD2 (5 bases). CDR3 size: 12 residues. V lost 2 bases to trimming and J lost 12 bases, with 11 bases between them. The CDR3 spells CASSLKPGVQFF. The DNA for the CDR3 is TGTGCCAGCAGTTTAAAACCCGGGGTGCAGTTCTTC.

The genes are TRBV13 and TRBJ2-3; 15 nucleotides agree with TRBD2. V lost 5 bases, J lost 5 bases, and 5 bases stayed unmatched. Germline lookup yields CDR1 PRHDT and CDR2 FYEKMQ (reference sequence). The CDR3 runs 16 residues. CDR3 DNA: TGTGCCAGCAGCCAGGGACTAGCGGGAGGTGTAGATACGCAGTATTTT. Protein: CASSQGLAGGVDTQYF.

This clone was picked up a small number of times. This rearrangement joins TRBV27 to TRBJ1-2; D gene unclear. V was cut by 0 bases and J by 4 bases, with 15 bases left in between. The CDR3 has 16 amino acids. Germline V gene lookup returns CDR1 MNHEY and CDR2 SMNVEV (reference sequence). The CDR3 DNA is TGTGCCAGCAGTTTATCGGGTACGTGGGATGGCTATGGCTACACCTTC. Translating it yields CASSLSGTWDGYGYTF.

The V call is TRBV10-3, the J call TRBJ2-1, with D unclear. The V and J ends lost 6 bases and 10 bases respectively, with 19 bases between them. The germline CDR1 and CDR2 sequences are ENHRY and SYGVKD. This CDR3 is 14 amino acids long. The CDR3, as DNA: TGTGCCATCAGGGCAGGATCCCGGGCGAGGGAGCAGTTCTTC. It codes for CAIRAGSRAREQFF.

The V and J genes are TRBV4-2 and TRBJ2-3; D is possibly TRBD2 (6 bases). Per germline, CDR1 LGHNA and CDR2 YNFKEQ. Trimming left V 0 bases short and J 5 bases short, with 12 bases between. The CDR3 is made up of 15 amino acids. CDR3 protein: CASSQEWREGDTQYF. The CDR3 DNA is TGTGCCAGCAGCCAAGAATGGCGGGAAGGAGATACGCAGTATTTT.

This clone appeared a single time. The rearrangement links TRBV10-3 to TRBJ2-1; 8 nucleotides align to TRBD2. V lost 3 bases to trimming and J lost 5 bases; unmatched junction nucleotides: 15. The CDR3 is made up of 18 amino acids. Germline V lookup: CDR1 ENHRY, CDR2 SYGVKD. The CDR3 DNA is TGTGCCATCAGTGATTGGGGAACGAGCGGGAGAGAAAACAATGAGCAGTTCTTC. Protein: CAISDWGTSGRENNEQFF.

This chain links TRBV7-9 with TRBJ2-7; 10 bases are shared with TRBD2. V gave up 4 bases and J gave up 2 bases; unmatched junction bases: 5. The germline gives CDR1 SEHNR, CDR2 FQNEAQ (reference sequence). CDR3 length: 15 residues. The CDR3 loop is CASSSSSGRAYEQYF. CDR3 bases: TGTGCCAGCAGCTCCTCTAGCGGGAGAGCCTACGAGCAGTACTTC.

V and J are TRBV28 and TRBJ2-2; 9 bases align to TRBD1. J lost 8 bases, V lost 6 bases, and 13 bases had no gene match. Germline-derived CDR1 and CDR2 are MDHEN and SYDVKM. The CDR3 runs to 16 residues. CDR3 bases: TGTGCCAGCAGCCCTGGGGACAGGGCCCATGGTGGGGAGCTGTTTTTT. Protein product: CASSPGDRAHGGELFF. Based on the CDR3 plus reference TRBV28 and TRBJ2-2, the full variable domain is DVKVTQSSRYLVKRTGEKVFLECVQDMDHENMFWYRQDPGLGLRLIYFSYDVKMKEKGDIPEGYSVSREKKERFSLILESASTNQTSMYLCASSPGDRAHGGELFFGEGSRLTVL.

CDR3 bases: TGTGCCAGCAGCCAACCGGGACAGCAAGAGACCCAGTACTTC. The encoded protein is CASSQPGQQETQYF. The chain couples TRBV7-6 to TRBJ2-5, with 7 bases identical to TRBD1. There are 14 residues in the CDR3. Germline trimming cut 5 bases from V and 2 bases from J; bases unmatched to any gene: 5. CDR1 is SGHVS and CDR2 is FNYEAQ in the germline V gene.

A few counts support this clone. The chain combines TRBV4-1 with TRBJ2-3, with TRBD2 matching 9 bases. The CDR3 length is 16 residues. Trimming took 1 base from V and 4 from J; bases not matched to a gene: 6. Germline assignment: CDR1 MGHRA and CDR2 YSYEKL. The CDR3 spells CASSQVDSGGPDTQYF. The CDR3 DNA reads TGCGCCAGCAGCCAAGTCGACAGCGGGGGGCCAGATACGCAGTATTTT.

The V and J genes are TRBV27 and TRBJ2-7, with TRBD2 identical over 11 bases. This CDR3 has 16 amino acids. Trimming at V came to 7 bases and at J to 5 bases, leaving 13 bases not matched to a gene. Germline CDR1 and CDR2: MNHEY and SMNVEV (reference sequence). The CDR3 spells CASTSSTSGRVHEQYF. CDR3 in DNA: TGTGCCAGCACCTCTTCAACTAGCGGGAGAGTCCACGAGCAGTACTTC.

This clone appeared once. J is TRBJ1-1 and V is TRBV5-1; D is ambiguous. Germline V gene lookup returns CDR1 SGHRS and CDR2 YFSETQ. CDR3 length: 15 amino acids. Trimming removed 0 bases from V and 4 bases from J, with 13 bases in between. CDR3 loop: CASSLDGEPFTEAFF. In DNA, the CDR3 is TGCGCCAGCAGCTTGGATGGGGAACCCTTCACTGAAGCTTTCTTT.

The chain recombines TRBV24-1 with TRBJ2-1; 16 bases agree with TRBD2. V dropped 1 base and J dropped 7; count of bases not matched to a gene: 6. This CDR3 has 18 amino acids. Germline lookup yields CDR1 KGHDR and CDR2 SFDVKD. The CDR3 DNA follows: TGTGCCACCAGTGATTTAGGGACTAGCGGGAGGGCCATGAATGAGCAGTTCTTC. This codes for CATSDLGTSGRAMNEQFF.

The chain uses TRBV7-2 and TRBJ1-5; D may be TRBD1 (6 bases). The CDR3 totals 16 residues. Trimming left V 1 base short and J 0 bases short, with 10 bases between. Germline values: CDR1 SGHTA, CDR2 FQGNSA. The CDR3 loop is CASSLVGGHSNQPQHF. CDR3 nucleotides: TGTGCCAGCAGCTTAGTGGGGGGGCATAGCAATCAGCCCCAGCATTTT.

The J gene is TRBJ2-1, the V gene TRBV9; the D call may be TRBD1 or TRBD2 (5 bases each). Germline V gives CDR1 SGDLS, CDR2 YYNGEE. V lost 4 bases and J 5 bases, leaving 19 bases between the germline ends. CDR3 length equals 16 residues. The CDR3 reads CASSPREQETHNEQFF. The CDR3 DNA reads as TGTGCCAGCAGCCCCCGGGAACAGGAGACCCACAATGAGCAGTTCTTC.

The rearrangement uses TRBV20-1 and TRBJ1-4; D remains ambiguous. The germline CDR1 and CDR2 sequences are DFQATT and SNEGSKA (reference sequence). Between the trimmed V and J ends, which lost 3 bases and 6 bases, there was a span of 14 bases. This CDR3 has 14 residues. The CDR3 region has the DNA TGCAGTGCTAGTCCAGCCGATGCGGATGAAAAACTGTTTTTT. Protein product: CSASPADADEKLFF.

The CDR3 loop is CASRTLNEQFF. CDR3 bases: TGTGCCAGCAGAACACTCAATGAGCAGTTCTTC. The chain couples TRBV6-5 to TRBJ2-1, with D uncertain. This CDR3 spans 11 amino acids. Trimming pared 6 bases from V and 6 bases from J, leaving 6 bases between. Germline V CDR1 and CDR2: MNHEY, SVGAGI.

The rearrangement links TRBV10-3 to TRBJ2-7; D call uncertain. The CDR3 sequence is 11 residues long. Deletions cut 2 bases from V and 5 bases from J, with 4 bases between. In germline, CDR1 is ENHRY, CDR2 SYGVKD. The CDR3 is CAISEMDEQYF. For the CDR3, the DNA is TGTGCCATCAGTGAGATGGACGAGCAGTACTTC.

The chain uses TRBV4-1 and TRBJ1-1, with a tentative D call TRBD1 (5 bases). Trimming cost V 5 bases and J 3 bases, with 13 bases left between them. Looked up from germline, CDR1 is MGHRA and CDR2 is YSYEKL. The CDR3 is 14 amino acids. CDR3: CASSGPTGDTEAFF. The CDR3 coding sequence is TGCGCCAGCAGCGGACCAACAGGAGACACTGAAGCTTTCTTT.